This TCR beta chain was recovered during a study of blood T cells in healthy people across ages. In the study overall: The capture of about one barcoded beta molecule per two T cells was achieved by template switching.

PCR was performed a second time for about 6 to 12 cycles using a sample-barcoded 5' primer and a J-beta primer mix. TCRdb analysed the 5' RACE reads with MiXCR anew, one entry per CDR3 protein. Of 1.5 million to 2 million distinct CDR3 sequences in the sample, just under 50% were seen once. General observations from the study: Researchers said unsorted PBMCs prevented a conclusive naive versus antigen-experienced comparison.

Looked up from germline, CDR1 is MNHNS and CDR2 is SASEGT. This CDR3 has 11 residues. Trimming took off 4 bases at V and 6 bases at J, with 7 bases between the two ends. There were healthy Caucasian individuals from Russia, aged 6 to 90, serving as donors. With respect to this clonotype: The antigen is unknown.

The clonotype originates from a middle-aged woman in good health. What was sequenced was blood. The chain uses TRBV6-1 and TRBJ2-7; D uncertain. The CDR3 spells CASSGVGEQYF. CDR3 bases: TGTGCCAGCAGTGGAGTCGGCGAGCAGTACTTC.